The clone carrying this TCR beta chain was seen a few times. Its antigen is not identified. These data are taken from a study of blood T cells in healthy people across ages. Notes on the study in general: Long-lived donors carried more naive CD4+ cells and greater diversity than aged donors. Researchers judged that diversity estimates from one million T cells fell short of true values. Per million T cells, TCR beta diversity dropped roughly linearly as age increased.

A J-beta primer mix and a sample-barcoded 5' primer were used in a second PCR of roughly 6 to 12 cycles. Each cDNA molecule, via a template-switch adaptor with 12 random nucleotides, was tagged. TCRdb re-called the 5' RACE reads with MiXCR, one entry per CDR3 protein. The repertoire consists of some 1.6 million distinct CDR3 sequences, with roughly 30% occurring once and the leading ten covering 10% to 12%. Sample: blood. The clonotype was recovered from a woman between 25 and 40 years old in good health.

The chain's CDR3 is CASSIRLAGVNNEQFF. CDR3 nucleotide sequence: TGTGCCAGCAGTATAAGACTAGCGGGGGTTAACAATGAGCAGTTCTTC. The rearrangement joins TRBV6-6 to TRBJ2-1; 12 bases align to TRBD2. The length of the CDR3 is 16 residues. Germline assignment: CDR1 MNHNY and CDR2 SVGAGI (reference sequence). The J segment lost 5 bases and the V segment lost 5 bases, leaving 7 bases of the junction unmatched.